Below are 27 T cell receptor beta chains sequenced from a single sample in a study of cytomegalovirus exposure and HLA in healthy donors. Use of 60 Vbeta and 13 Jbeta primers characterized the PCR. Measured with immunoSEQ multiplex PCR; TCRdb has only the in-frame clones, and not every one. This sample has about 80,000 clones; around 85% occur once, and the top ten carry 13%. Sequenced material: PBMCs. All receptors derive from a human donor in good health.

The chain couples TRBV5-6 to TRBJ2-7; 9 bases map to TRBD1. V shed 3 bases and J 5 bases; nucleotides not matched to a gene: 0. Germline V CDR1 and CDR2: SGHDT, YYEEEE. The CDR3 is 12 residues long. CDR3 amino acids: CASSWTGDEQYF. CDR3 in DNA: TGTGCCAGCAGCTGGACAGGGGACGAGCAGTACTTC.

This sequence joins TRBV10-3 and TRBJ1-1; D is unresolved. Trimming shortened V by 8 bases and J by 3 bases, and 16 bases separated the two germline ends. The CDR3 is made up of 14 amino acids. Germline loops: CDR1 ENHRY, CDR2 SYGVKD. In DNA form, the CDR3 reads TGTGCCATCCTGGGCGAGGGTTTGGACACTGAAGCTTTCTTT. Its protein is CAILGEGLDTEAFF.

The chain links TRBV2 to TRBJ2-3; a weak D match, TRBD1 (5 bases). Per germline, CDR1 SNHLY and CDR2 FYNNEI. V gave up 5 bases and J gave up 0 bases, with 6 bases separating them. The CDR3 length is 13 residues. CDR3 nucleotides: TGTGCCAGCAGTAGGGGAAGCACAGATACGCAGTATTTT. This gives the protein CASSRGSTDTQYF. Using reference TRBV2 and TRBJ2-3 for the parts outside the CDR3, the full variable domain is EPEVTQTPSHQVTQMGQEVILRCVPISNHLYFYWYRQILGQKVEFLVSFYNNEISEKSEIFDDQFSVERPDGSNFTLKIRSTKLEDSAMYFCASSRGSTDTQYFGPGTRLTVL.

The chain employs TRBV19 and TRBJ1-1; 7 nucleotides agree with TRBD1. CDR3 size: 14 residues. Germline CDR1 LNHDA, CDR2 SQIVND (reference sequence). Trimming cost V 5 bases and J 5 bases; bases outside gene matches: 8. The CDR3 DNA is TGTGCCAGTAGTTCGTCGGCCAGGGGGACTGAAGCTTTCTTT. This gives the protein CASSSSARGTEAFF.

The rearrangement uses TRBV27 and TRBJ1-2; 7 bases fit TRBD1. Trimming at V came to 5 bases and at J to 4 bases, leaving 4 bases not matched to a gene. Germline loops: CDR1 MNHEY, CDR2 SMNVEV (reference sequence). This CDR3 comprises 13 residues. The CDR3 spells CASSQQGTYGYTF. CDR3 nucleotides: TGTGCCAGCAGTCAACAGGGGACCTATGGCTACACCTTC.

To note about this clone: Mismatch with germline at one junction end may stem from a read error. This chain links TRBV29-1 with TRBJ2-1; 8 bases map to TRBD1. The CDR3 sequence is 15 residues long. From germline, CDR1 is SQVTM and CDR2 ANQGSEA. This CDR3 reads CSIDRTGTGHNEQFF. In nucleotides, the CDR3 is TGCAGCATTGATAGAACCGGGACAGGCCACAATGAGCAGTTCTTC.

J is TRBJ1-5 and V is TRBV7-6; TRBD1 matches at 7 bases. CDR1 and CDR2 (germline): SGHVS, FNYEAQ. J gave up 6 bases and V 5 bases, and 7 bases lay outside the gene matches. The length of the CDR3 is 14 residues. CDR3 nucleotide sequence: TGTGCCAGCAGCGCCCGACAGGGCCTTCAGCCCCAGCATTTT. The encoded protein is CASSARQGLQPQHF.

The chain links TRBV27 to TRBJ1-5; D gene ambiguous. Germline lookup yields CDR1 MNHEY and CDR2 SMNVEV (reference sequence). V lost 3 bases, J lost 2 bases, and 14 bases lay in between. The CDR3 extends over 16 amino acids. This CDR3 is CASSLGGSLGNQPQHF. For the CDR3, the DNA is TGTGCCAGCAGTTTGGGAGGGTCTTTAGGCAATCAGCCCCAGCATTTT.

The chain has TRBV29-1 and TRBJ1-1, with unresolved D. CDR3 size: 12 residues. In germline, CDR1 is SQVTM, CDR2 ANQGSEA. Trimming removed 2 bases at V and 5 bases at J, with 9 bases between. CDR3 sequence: CSVELRPTEAFF. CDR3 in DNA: TGCAGCGTTGAACTGCGGCCGACTGAAGCTTTCTTT. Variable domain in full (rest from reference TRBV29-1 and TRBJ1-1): SAVISQKPSRDICQRGTSLTIQCQVDSQVTMMFWYRQQPGQSLTLIATANQGSEATYESGFVIDKFPISRPNLTFSTLTVSNMSPEDSSIYLCSVELRPTEAFFGQGTRLTVV.

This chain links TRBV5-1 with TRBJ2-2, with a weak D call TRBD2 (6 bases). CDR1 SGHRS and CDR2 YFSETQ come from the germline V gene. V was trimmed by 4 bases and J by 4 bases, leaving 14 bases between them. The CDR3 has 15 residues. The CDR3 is CASSPGNSGTGELFF. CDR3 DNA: TGCGCCAGCAGCCCGGGGAATAGCGGCACCGGGGAGCTGTTTTTT.

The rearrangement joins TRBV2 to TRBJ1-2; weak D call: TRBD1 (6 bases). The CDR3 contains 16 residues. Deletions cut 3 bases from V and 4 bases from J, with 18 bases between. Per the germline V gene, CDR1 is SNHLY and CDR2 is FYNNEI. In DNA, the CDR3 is TGTGCCAGCAGTGACGGGCTGGCAGGGGAAACCTATGGCTACACCTTC. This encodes CASSDGLAGETYGYTF.

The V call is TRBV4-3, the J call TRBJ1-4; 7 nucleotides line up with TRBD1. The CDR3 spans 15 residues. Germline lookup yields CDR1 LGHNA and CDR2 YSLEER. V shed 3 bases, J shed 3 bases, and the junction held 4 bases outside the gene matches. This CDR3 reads CASSHRGTANEKLFF. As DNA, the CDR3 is TGCGCCAGCAGCCACCGAGGGACAGCTAATGAAAAACTGTTTTTT.

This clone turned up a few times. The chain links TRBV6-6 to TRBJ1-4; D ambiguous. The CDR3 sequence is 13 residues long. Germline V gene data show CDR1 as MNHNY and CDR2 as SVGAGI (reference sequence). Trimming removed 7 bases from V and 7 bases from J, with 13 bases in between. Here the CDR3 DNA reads TGTGCCAGCAATAGTGGCGGGGTTGAAAAACTGTTTTTT. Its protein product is CASNSGGVEKLFF.

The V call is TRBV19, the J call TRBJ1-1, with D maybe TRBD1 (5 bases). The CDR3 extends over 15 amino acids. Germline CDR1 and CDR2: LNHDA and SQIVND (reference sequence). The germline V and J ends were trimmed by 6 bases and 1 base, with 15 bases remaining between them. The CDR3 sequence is CASRLHTTANTEAFF. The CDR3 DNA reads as TGTGCCAGTAGATTACATACGACAGCGAACACTGAAGCTTTCTTT.

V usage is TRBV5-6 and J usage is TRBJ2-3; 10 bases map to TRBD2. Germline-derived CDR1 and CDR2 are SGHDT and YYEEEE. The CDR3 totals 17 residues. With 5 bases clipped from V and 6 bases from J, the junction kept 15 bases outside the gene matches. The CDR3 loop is CASRPLLSGGARDTQYF. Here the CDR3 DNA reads TGTGCCAGCAGACCGTTACTCAGCGGGGGGGCCAGGGATACGCAGTATTTT.

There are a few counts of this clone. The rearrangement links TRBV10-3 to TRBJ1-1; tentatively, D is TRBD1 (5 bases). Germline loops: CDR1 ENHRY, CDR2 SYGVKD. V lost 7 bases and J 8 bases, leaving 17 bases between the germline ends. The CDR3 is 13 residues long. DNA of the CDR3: TGTGCCATCACGGGGGAGGGGAAAGACGAAGCTTTCTTT. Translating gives CAITGEGKDEAFF.

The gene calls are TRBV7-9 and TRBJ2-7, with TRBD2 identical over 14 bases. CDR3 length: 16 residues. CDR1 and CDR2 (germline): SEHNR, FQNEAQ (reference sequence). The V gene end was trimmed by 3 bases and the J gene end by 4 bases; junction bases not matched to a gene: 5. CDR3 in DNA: TGTGCCAGCAGCTTCCTGGGACTAGCGGGAGATTACGAGCAGTACTTC. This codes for CASSFLGLAGDYEQYF. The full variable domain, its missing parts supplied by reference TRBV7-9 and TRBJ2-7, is DTGVSQNPRHKITKRGQNVTFRCDPISEHNRLYWYRQTLGQGPEFLTYFQNEAQLEKSRLLSDRFSAERPKGSFSTLEIQRTEQGDSAMYLCASSFLGLAGDYEQYFGPGTRLTVT.

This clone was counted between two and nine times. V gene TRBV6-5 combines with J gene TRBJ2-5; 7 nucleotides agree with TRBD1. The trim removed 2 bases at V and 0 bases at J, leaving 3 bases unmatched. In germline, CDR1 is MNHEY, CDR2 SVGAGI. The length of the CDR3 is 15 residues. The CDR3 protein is CASSYGGTDQETQYF. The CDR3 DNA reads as TGTGCCAGCAGTTACGGTGGGACAGACCAAGAGACCCAGTACTTC.

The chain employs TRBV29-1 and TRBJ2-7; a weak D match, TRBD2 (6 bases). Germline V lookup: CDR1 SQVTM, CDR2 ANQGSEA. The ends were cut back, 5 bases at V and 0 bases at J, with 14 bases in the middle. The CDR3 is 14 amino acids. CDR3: CSVLTSRSSYEQYF. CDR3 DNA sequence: TGCAGCGTTCTAACTAGCCGGAGCTCCTACGAGCAGTACTTC.

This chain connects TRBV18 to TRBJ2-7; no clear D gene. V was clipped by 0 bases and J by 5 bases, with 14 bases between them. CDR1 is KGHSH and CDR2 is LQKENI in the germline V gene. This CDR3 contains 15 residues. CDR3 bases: TGTGCCAGCTCACCACCCATACGGGTAGGTCACGAGCAGTACTTC. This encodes CASSPPIRVGHEQYF.

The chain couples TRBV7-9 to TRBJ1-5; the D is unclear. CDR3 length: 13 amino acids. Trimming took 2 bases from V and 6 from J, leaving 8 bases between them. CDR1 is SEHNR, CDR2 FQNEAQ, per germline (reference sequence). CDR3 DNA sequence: TGTGCCAGCAGCTTATCACGCGGTCAGCCCCAGCATTTT. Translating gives CASSLSRGQPQHF. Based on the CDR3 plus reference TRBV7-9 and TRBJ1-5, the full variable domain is DTGVSQNPRHKITKRGQNVTFRCDPISEHNRLYWYRQTLGQGPEFLTYFQNEAQLEKSRLLSDRFSAERPKGSFSTLEIQRTEQGDSAMYLCASSLSRGQPQHFGDGTRLSIL.

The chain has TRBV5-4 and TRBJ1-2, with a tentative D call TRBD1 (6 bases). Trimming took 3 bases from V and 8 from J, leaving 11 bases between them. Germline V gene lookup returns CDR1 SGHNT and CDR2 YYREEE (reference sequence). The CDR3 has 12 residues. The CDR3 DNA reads TGTGCCAGCAGCTATCCAGGGGACGGCTACACCTTC. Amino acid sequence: CASSYPGDGYTF.

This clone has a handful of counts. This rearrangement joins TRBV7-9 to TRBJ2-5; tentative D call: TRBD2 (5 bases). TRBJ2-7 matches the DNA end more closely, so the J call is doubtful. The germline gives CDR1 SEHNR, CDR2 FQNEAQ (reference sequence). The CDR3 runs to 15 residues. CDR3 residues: CASSLALAQHYEQYF. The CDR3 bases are TGTGCCAGCAGCTTAGCCCTAGCCCAACACTACGAGCAGTACTTC.

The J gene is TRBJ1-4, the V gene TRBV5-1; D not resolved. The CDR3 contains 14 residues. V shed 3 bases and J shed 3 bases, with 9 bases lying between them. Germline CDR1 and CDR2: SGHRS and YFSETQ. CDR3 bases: TGCGCCAGCAGCTCACAACCTGCTAATGAAAAACTGTTTTTT. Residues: CASSSQPANEKLFF.

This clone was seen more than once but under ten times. CDR3 sequence: CASSQGGTRGNIQYF. The CDR3, as DNA: TGCGCCAGCAGCCAAGGGGGGACTAGAGGAAACATTCAGTACTTC. The V call is TRBV4-3, the J call TRBJ2-4; 8 nucleotides match TRBD2. The CDR3 is made up of 15 amino acids. The V segment lost 1 base and the J segment 6 bases; nucleotides outside the gene matches: 5. The germline V gene encodes CDR1 LGHNA and CDR2 YSLEER.

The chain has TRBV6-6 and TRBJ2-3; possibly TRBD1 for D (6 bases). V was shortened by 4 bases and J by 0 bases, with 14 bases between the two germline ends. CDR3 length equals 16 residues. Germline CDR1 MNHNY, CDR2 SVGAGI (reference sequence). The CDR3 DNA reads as TGTGCCAGCAGTTTGGGACACTGGGATAGCACAGATACGCAGTATTTT. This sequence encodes CASSLGHWDSTDTQYF.

DNA of the CDR3: TGTGCCAGTCGGCAGGGGGGCACCGGGGAGCTGTTTTTT. Its protein is CASRQGGTGELFF. J is TRBJ2-2 and V is TRBV10-3; weak D call: TRBD1 (7 bases). The CDR3 spans 13 residues. V lost 10 bases to trimming and J lost 4 bases, with 13 bases between them. Germline loops: CDR1 ENHRY, CDR2 SYGVKD.